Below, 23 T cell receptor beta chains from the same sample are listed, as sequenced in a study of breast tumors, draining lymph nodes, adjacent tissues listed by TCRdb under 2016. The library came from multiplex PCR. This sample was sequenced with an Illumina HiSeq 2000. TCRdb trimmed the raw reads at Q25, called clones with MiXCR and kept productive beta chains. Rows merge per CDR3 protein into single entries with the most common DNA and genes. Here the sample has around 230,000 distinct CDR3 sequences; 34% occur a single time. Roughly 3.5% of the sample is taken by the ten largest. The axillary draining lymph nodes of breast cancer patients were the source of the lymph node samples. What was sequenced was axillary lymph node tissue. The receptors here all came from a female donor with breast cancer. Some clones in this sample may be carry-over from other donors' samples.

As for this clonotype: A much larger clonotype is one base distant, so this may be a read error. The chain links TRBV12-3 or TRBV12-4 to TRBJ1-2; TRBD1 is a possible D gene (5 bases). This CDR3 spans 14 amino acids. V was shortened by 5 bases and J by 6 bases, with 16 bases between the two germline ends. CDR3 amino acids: CASSPGRTLDGYTF. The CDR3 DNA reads TGTGCCAGCAGTCCGGGACGGACTCTGGATGGCTACACCTTC.

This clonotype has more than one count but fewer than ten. CDR3 loop: CASNHSGQVYGYTF. In DNA form, the CDR3 reads TGTGCCAGCAATCACTCTGGACAGGTCTATGGCTACACCTTC. V gene TRBV6-2 or TRBV6-3 combines with J gene TRBJ1-2; 7 nucleotides agree with TRBD1. V shed 7 bases, J shed 4 bases, and the junction held 9 bases outside the gene matches. The germline V gene has CDR1 MNHEY and CDR2 SVGEGT. There are 14 residues in the CDR3.

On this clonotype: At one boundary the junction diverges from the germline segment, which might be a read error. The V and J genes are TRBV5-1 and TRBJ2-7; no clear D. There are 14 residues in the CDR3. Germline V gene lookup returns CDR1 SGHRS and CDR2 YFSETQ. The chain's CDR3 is CANSPGRLSYEQYF. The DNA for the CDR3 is TGCGCCAACAGCCCTGGACGGCTCTCCTACGAGCAGTACTTC. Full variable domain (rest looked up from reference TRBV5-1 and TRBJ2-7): KAGVTQTPRYLIKTRGQQVTLSCSPISGHRSVSWYQQTPGQGLQFLFEYFSETQRNKGNFPGRFSGRQFSNSRSEMNVSTLELGDSALYLCANSPGRLSYEQYFGPGTRLTVT.

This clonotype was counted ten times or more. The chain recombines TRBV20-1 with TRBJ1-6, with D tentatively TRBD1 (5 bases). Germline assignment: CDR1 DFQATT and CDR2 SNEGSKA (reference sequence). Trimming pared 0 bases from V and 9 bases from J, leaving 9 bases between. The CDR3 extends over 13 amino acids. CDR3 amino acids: CSARDVRGSPLHF. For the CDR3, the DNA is TGCAGTGCTAGAGATGTAAGGGGTTCACCCCTCCACTTT.

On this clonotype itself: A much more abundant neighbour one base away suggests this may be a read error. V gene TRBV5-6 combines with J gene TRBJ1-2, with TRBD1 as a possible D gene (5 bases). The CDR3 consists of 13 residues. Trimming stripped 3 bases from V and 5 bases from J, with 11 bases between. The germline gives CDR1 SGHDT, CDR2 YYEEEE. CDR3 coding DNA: TGTGCCAGCAGCTCCCGACAGTCTTATGGCTACACCTTC. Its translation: CASSSRQSYGYTF.

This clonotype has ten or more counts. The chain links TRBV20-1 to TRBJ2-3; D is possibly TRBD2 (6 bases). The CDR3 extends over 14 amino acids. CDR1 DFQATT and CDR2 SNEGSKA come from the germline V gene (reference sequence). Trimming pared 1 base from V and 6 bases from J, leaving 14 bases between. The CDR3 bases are TGCAGTGCTAGAGTACTAGCCTTACCGGATACGCAGTATTTT. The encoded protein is CSARVLALPDTQYF.

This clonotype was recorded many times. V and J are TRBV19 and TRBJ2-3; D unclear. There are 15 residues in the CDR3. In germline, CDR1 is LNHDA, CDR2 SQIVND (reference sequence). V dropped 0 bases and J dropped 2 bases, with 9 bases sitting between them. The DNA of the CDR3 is TGTGCCAGTAGTATAGATCGAGGAGACACAGATACGCAGTATTTT. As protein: CASSIDRGDTDTQYF.

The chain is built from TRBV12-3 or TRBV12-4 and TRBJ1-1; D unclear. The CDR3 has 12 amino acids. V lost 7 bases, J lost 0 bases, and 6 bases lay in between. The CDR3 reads CASTAVNTEAFF. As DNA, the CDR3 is TGTGCCAGCACCGCGGTGAACACTGAAGCTTTCTTT.

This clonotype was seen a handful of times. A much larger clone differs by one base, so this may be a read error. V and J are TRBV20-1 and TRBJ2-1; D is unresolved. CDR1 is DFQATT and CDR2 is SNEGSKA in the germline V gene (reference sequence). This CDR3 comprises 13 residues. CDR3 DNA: TGCAGTGCTAGGGGCCCCTCCTACAATGCGCAGTTCTTC. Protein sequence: CSARGPSYNAQFF.

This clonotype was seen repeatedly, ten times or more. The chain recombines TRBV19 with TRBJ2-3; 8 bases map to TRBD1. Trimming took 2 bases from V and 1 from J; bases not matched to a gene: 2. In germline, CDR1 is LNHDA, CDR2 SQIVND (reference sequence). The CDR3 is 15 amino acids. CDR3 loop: CASSIQDRGTDTQYF. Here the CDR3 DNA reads TGTGCCAGTAGTATACAGGACAGGGGCACAGATACGCAGTATTTT.

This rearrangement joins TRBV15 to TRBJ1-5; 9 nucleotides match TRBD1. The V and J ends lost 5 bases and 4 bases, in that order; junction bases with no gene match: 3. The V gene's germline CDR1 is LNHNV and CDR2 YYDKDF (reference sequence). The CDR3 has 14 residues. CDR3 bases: TGTGCCACCAGCTCGACAGGGGGAAATCAGCCCCAGCATTTT. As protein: CATSSTGGNQPQHF.

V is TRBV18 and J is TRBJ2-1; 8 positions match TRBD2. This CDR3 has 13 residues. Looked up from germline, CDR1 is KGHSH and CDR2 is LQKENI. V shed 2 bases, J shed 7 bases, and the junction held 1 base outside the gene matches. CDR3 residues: CASSPGTRNEQFF. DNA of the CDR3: TGTGCCAGCTCACCAGGGACTAGGAATGAGCAGTTCTTC.

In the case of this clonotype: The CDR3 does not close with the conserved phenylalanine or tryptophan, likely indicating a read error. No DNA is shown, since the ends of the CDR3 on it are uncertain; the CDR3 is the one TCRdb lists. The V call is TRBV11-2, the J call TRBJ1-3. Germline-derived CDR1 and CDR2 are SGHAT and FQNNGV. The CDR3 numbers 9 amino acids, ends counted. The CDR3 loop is CASSLGVSV.

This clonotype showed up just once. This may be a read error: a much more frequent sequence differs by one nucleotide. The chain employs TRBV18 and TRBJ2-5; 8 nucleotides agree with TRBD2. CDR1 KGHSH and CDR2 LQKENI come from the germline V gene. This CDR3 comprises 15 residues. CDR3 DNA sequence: TGTGCCAGCTCACCCTTAGCGGGGTTCCAAGAGACCCGGTACTTC. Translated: CASSPLAGFQETRYF.

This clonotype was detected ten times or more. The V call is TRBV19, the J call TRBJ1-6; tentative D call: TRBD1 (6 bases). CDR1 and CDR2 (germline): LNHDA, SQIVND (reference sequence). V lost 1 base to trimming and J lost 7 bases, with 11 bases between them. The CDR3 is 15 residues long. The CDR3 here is CASSIGGQANSPLHF. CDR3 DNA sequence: TGTGCCAGTAGTATAGGGGGGCAAGCCAATTCACCCCTCCACTTT.

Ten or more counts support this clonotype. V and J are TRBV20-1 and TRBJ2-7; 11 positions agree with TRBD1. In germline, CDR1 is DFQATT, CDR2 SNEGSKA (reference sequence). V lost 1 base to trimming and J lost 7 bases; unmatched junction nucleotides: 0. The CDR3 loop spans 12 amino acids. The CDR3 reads CSARGDRGEQYF. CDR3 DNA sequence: TGCAGTGCTAGAGGGGACAGGGGGGAGCAGTACTTC.

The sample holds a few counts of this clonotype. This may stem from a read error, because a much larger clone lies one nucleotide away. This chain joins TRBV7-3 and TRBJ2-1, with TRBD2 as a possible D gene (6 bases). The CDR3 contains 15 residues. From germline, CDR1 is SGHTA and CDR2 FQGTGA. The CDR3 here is CASSFFRGSYNEQLF. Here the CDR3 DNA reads TGTGCCAGCAGCTTTTTTCGGGGGTCCTACAATGAGCAGCTCTTC.

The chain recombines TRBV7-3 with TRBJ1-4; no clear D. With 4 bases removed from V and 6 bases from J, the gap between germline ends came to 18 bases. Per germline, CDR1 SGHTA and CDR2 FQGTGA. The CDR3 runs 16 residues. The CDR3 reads CASSYGLASADEKLFF. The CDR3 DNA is TGTGCCAGCAGCTACGGACTAGCGAGCGCTGATGAAAAACTGTTTTTT.

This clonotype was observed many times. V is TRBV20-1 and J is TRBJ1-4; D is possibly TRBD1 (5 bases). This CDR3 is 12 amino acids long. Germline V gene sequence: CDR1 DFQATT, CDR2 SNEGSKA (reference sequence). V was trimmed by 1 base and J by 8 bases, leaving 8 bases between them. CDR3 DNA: TGCAGTGCTAGAGGGGGCCGGGAAAAACTGTTTTTT. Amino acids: CSARGGREKLFF.

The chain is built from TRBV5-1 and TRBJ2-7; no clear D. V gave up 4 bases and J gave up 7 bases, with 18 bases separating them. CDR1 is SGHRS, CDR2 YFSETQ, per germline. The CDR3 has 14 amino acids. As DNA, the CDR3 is TGCGCCAGCAGCCTAAGGACGGGCCCGGGTGAGCAGTACTTC. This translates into CASSLRTGPGEQYF. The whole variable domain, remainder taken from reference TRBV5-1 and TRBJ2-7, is KAGVTQTPRYLIKTRGQQVTLSCSPISGHRSVSWYQQTPGQGLQFLFEYFSETQRNKGNFPGRFSGRQFSNSRSEMNVSTLELGDSALYLCASSLRTGPGEQYFGPGTRLTVT.

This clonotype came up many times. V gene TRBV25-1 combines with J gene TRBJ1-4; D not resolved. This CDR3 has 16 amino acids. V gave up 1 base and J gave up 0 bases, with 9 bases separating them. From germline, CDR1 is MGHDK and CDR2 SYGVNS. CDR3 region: CASSEFVGSTNEKLFF. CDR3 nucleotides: TGTGCCAGCAGTGAATTCGTGGGGTCAACTAATGAAAAACTGTTTTTT.

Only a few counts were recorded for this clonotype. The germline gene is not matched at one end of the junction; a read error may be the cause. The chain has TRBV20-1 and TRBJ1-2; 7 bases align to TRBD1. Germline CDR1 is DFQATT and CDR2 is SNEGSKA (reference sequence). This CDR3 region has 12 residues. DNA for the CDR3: TGCAGTGCGAAAGGGGGCAACTATGGCTCCACCTTC. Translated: CSAKGGNYGSTF.

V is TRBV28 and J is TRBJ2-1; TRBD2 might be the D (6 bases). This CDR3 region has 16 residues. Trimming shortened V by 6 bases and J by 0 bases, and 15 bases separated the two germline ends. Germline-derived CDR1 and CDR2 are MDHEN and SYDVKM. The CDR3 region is CASSDGGLSSYNEQFF. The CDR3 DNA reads TGTGCCAGCAGCGATGGGGGACTGAGCTCCTACAATGAGCAGTTCTTC.